Listed below are T cell receptor beta chains from one sample, sequenced in a study of blood T cell repertoires in COVID-19. Clones were sequenced by immunoSEQ multiplex PCR, and TCRdb holds only the in-frame ones, with some missing. This table has 90,000 to 120,000 clones, 70% to 90% appearing once. Sequencing input: peripheral blood. The receptors here all came from a human donor in a cohort sampled during active COVID-19. Each CDR3 is given with its conserved first and last residue. The D gene is left open where the match is weak. Clone size is not always given. Where it is, it says once, few, many or a class for expanded clones.

cdr3_nt cdr3_aa d_call j_call clone_size v_call
TGTGCCAGCAGCCCCGAAGTAGGGGTGGAGACCCAGTACTTC CASSPEVGVETQYF NA TRBJ2-5 NA TRBV7-8
TGTGCCAGTAGTATACTAGCGGGAGGCACAGATACGCAGTATTTT CASSILAGGTDTQYF TRBD2 TRBJ2-3 NA TRBV19
TGTGCCAGCAGTTTAGGGCCCTTTGGGAGTAGAACCGGGGAGCTGTTTTTT CASSLGPFGSRTGELFF NA TRBJ2-2 NA TRBV2
TGTGCCAGCAGTGACGGACTAGCGGTATCCTACGAGCAGTACTTC CASSDGLAVSYEQYF TRBD2 TRBJ2-7 few TRBV6-1
TGTGCCAGCAGCCAAGTCACCGGGTATGGAAACACCATATATTTT CASSQVTGYGNTIYF NA TRBJ1-3 NA TRBV3-1/TRBV3-2
TGTGCCAGCAGTTTTTTCCCAGGGGGCAATGAGCAGTTCTTC CASSFFPGGNEQFF TRBD1 TRBJ2-1 NA TRBV27
TGCACCAGCAGCTTGGGGCCCGAGGGTCTGACCTACGAGCAGTACTTC CTSSLGPEGLTYEQYF NA TRBJ2-7 NA TRBV5-1
TGTGCCAGCAGTGAACCGGGGGTGGGCTCCTACGAGCAGTACTTC CASSEPGVGSYEQYF NA TRBJ2-7 few TRBV6-1
TGTGCCAGCAGCTTAGGGCGGGCGAGTGAGGTTGTAAATGAGCAGTTCTTC CASSLGRASEVVNEQFF NA TRBJ2-1 NA TRBV11-2
TGTGCCAGCAGCCAGGAGACAGGCGTGGGCAATCAGCCCCAGCATTTT CASSQETGVGNQPQHF NA TRBJ1-5 medium-sized TRBV4-2
TGTGCCAGCAGCTTCGAGAACAGGGAAACTAATGAAAAACTGTTTTTT CASSFENRETNEKLFF NA TRBJ1-4 NA TRBV11-2
TGTGCCACCAGCAGCGAAGGGGGGGGCTTCACAGATACGCAGTATTTT CATSSEGGGFTDTQYF NA TRBJ2-3 NA TRBV15
TGTGCCAGCAGGGAAGGAGCAGGGATCAGTTATGGCTACACCTTC CASREGAGISYGYTF NA TRBJ1-2 once TRBV7-2
TGTGCCAGCAGTGTCTTCGGTTGGGCAGCCCAAGAGACCCAGTACTTC CASSVFGWAAQETQYF NA TRBJ2-5 NA TRBV6-1
TGTGCCAGCAGCTCTGGGTCGGGCTACGAGCAGTACTTC CASSSGSGYEQYF NA TRBJ2-7 few TRBV5-4
TGTGCCAGCAGCCCAGTTGCAGGGGGAGTATGGGGCTACACCTTC CASSPVAGGVWGYTF TRBD1 TRBJ1-2 NA TRBV7-9
TGTGCCAGCAGCTTGGCTTTCCTAACCGCTCAGCCCCAGCATTTT CASSLAFLTAQPQHF NA TRBJ1-5 NA TRBV5-5
TGTGCCAGCAGCTTAGAACCCCGGAGCTCCTACAATGAGCAGTTCTTC CASSLEPRSSYNEQFF NA TRBJ2-1 NA TRBV7-2
TGTGCCAGCAAGCGGTCAGGGGACCCCTACGAGCAGTACTTC CASKRSGDPYEQYF NA TRBJ2-7 NA TRBV27
TGTGCCAGCAGCCTTCTTTCCGAGCAGTACTTC CASSLLSEQYF NA TRBJ2-7 NA TRBV7-9
TGTGCCTGGAGTGTTGGACAGTCCTATAATTCACCCCTCCACTTT CAWSVGQSYNSPLHF NA TRBJ1-6 NA TRBV30
TGTGCCAGCAGCTTGGGCGGGAGGACCTTGGGCTACGAGCAGTACTTC CASSLGGRTLGYEQYF TRBD2 TRBJ2-7 NA TRBV7-3
TGTGCCAGCAGCACCTTAACAGGGGTCGGGCAGTTCTTC CASSTLTGVGQFF TRBD1 TRBJ2-1 few TRBV7-3
TGTGCCAGCAGCAAACGGAGCGGGATCACAGATACGCAGTATTTT CASSKRSGITDTQYF NA TRBJ2-3 NA TRBV21-1
TGTGCCAGCTCGGCTAGCTATGGCTACACCTTC CASSASYGYTF NA TRBJ1-2 once TRBV3-1/TRBV3-2
TGTGCCAGTAGTGCGACTAGCGGGGGAAACATTCAGTACTTC CASSATSGGNIQYF TRBD2 TRBJ2-4 NA TRBV19
TGTGCCACCACTTCCGACAGGGATACCGAGCAGTACTTC CATTSDRDTEQYF TRBD1 TRBJ2-7 few TRBV2
TGTGCCAGTAGTCAAGGAGGAGCAGGGGGCCTTGCTTTCTTT CASSQGGAGGLAFF TRBD1 TRBJ1-1 NA TRBV19
TGTGCCAGCAGCGTAGGGTCTAGCGGGGGGGCATGGGAGACCCAGTACTTC CASSVGSSGGAWETQYF TRBD2 TRBJ2-5 NA TRBV9
TGTGCCAGCAGCGGGGGACAGATCCAGTATGGCTACACCTTC CASSGGQIQYGYTF TRBD1 TRBJ1-2 NA TRBV5-8
TGTGCCAGCGGACTCCCAGGGGTCGCCTATGGCTACACCTTC CASGLPGVAYGYTF NA TRBJ1-2 NA TRBV27
TGTGCCACCGCCGCGGGGTCCATGAACACTGAAGCTTTCTTT CATAAGSMNTEAFF NA TRBJ1-1 NA TRBV3-1/TRBV3-2
TGTGCCAGCCGCCCGAGCGGGAGTTTTACCCATGGAACCTACGAGCAGTACTTC CASRPSGSFTHGTYEQYF TRBD2 TRBJ2-7 many TRBV27
TGTGCCAGCAGCCCAGGGGGATTTAATGAAAAACTGTTTTTT CASSPGGFNEKLFF TRBD1 TRBJ1-4 NA TRBV5-4
TGCAGCGTTGAGTTCGGCGGGGCATACTTAGGCACAGATACGCAGTATTTT CSVEFGGAYLGTDTQYF NA TRBJ2-3 NA TRBV29-1
TGTGCCAGCAGCTTGGGGGGACTAGGAATAGACAATGAGCAGTTCTTC CASSLGGLGIDNEQFF TRBD2 TRBJ2-1 NA TRBV5-4
TGTGCCAGCTCACCAATGGACAGCCTCCTTAACTATGGCTACACCTTC CASSPMDSLLNYGYTF NA TRBJ1-2 NA TRBV18
TGTGCCAGCAGTTCCGCCGGATGGGGGGGGCGAGAGTACGAGCAGTACTTC CASSSAGWGGREYEQYF NA TRBJ2-7 NA TRBV6-2/TRBV6-3
TGTGCCAGCAGCCCTAGGACAGCCAGTTCTAGCTCCTACAATGAGCAGTTCTTC CASSPRTASSSSYNEQFF NA TRBJ2-1 medium-sized TRBV7-6
TGTGCCACTGGACAGACCATGAACACTGAAGCTTTCTTT CATGQTMNTEAFF NA TRBJ1-1 NA TRBV28
TGTGCCTGGAGTGCTGGCGGGGACATTCAGTACTTC CAWSAGGDIQYF NA TRBJ2-4 NA TRBV30
TGTGCCACCAGTGATTTTAAAAGGGGCCATTCCTACAATGAGCAGTTCTTC CATSDFKRGHSYNEQFF NA TRBJ2-1 once TRBV24-1
TGCGCCAGCAGCTTGGAACAGGGGGCACCTAATGAAAAACTGTTTTTT CASSLEQGAPNEKLFF TRBD1 TRBJ1-4 NA TRBV5-1
TGTGCCAGCAGCCTCTCGGGGGTAGCCGGGGAGCTGTTTTTT CASSLSGVAGELFF NA TRBJ2-2 NA TRBV4-2
TGTGCCAGCAGTGAATTAACACGGGAAGGTGGTGAGCAGTTCTTC CASSELTREGGEQFF NA TRBJ2-1 NA TRBV25-1
TGTGCCAGCAGCCTGACAGGGCTGGGGCTATATGGCTACACCTTC CASSLTGLGLYGYTF TRBD1 TRBJ1-2 NA TRBV28
TGTGCCAGCAGTTTATATTCCGGGACAGGGACTTCCCCCTACGAGCAGTACTTC CASSLYSGTGTSPYEQYF TRBD1 TRBJ2-7 NA TRBV28